The 21 T cell receptor beta chains reported below all come from one sample, sequenced in a study of blood T cell repertoires in COVID-19. Sequenced by immunoSEQ multiplex PCR; TCRdb stores in-frame clones only, minus some. The table has over 150,000 clones, approximately 81% seen once. The sequenced material came from peripheral blood. The receptors here all came from a man aged 35 to 55 with acute or convalescent COVID-19.

This chain uses TRBV24-1 with TRBJ2-1; 9 bases align to TRBD2. The CDR3 consists of 14 residues. Germline CDR1 is KGHDR and CDR2 is SFDVKD. Unmatched junction bases numbered 6, after V lost 5 bases and J lost 8 bases. In DNA, the CDR3 is TGTGCCACCAGTGCTAGCGGGGTTATGGATGAGCAGTTCTTC. This translates into CATSASGVMDEQFF.

The CDR3 sequence is CASSASDRGTYEQYF. CDR3 nucleotides: TGTGCCAGCAGCGCCTCGGACAGGGGAACCTACGAGCAGTACTTC. The chain employs TRBV9 and TRBJ2-7, with 9 nucleotides matching TRBD1. V trimming: 3 bases; J trimming: 2 bases; junction bases outside the gene matches: 6. This CDR3 is built from 15 residues. CDR1 is SGDLS, CDR2 YYNGEE, per germline.

Only a few counts were recorded for this clone. V is TRBV7-9 and J is TRBJ1-6; D remains ambiguous. Trimming took 0 bases from V and 7 from J, leaving 7 bases between them. CDR1 is SEHNR, CDR2 FQNEAQ, per germline (reference sequence). This CDR3 region has 14 residues. The CDR3 is CASSLAPGNSPLHF. The CDR3 coding sequence is TGTGCCAGCAGCTTAGCGCCCGGGAATTCACCCCTCCACTTT.

The gene calls are TRBV10-3 and TRBJ2-2; TRBD1 agrees at 10 bases. After removal of 11 bases from V and 4 bases from J, the junction contained 7 bases not matched to a gene. Per the germline V gene, CDR1 is ENHRY and CDR2 is SYGVKD. The CDR3 has 14 amino acids. Here the CDR3 reads CAVRDRGGTGELFF. In DNA, the CDR3 is TGTGCCGTACGGGACAGGGGCGGCACCGGGGAGCTGTTTTTT.

This clone appeared a single time. J is TRBJ1-2 and V is TRBV2; no definite D call. The CDR3 sequence is 14 residues long. Germline V lookup: CDR1 SNHLY, CDR2 FYNNEI. Trimming removed 4 bases from V and 0 bases from J, with 9 bases in between. The CDR3: CASSVVHSNYGYTF. The CDR3 nucleotides are TGTGCCAGCAGTGTGGTTCACTCTAACTATGGCTACACCTTC.

This chain uses TRBV9 with TRBJ1-1; D is unresolved. Germline CDR1 and CDR2: SGDLS and YYNGEE. The germline V and J ends were trimmed by 0 bases and 3 bases, with 15 bases remaining between them. The CDR3 extends over 16 amino acids. In nucleotides, the CDR3 is TGTGCCAGCAGCGTAGGACTAGAGAGCCGGCACACTGAAGCTTTCTTT. Translated: CASSVGLESRHTEAFF.

V gene TRBV28 combines with J gene TRBJ1-5, with a weak D call TRBD1 (5 bases). The CDR3 runs 16 residues. CDR1 is MDHEN and CDR2 is SYDVKM in the germline V gene. V lost 1 base and J lost 2, with 12 bases in between. CDR3 loop: CASSLSQGGGNQPQHF. In nucleotides, the CDR3 is TGTGCCAGCAGTTTATCCCAGGGTGGGGGCAATCAGCCCCAGCATTTT.

The chain uses TRBV5-1 and TRBJ2-5; 8 bases agree with TRBD2. CDR3 length equals 14 residues. Losses at the gene ends were 1 base for V and 3 bases for J; bases not matched to a gene: 2. From germline, CDR1 is SGHRS and CDR2 YFSETQ. The CDR3 sequence: CASSLLAGKETQYF. The CDR3 DNA reads TGCGCCAGCAGCTTGTTAGCGGGGAAAGAGACCCAGTACTTC.

The V call is TRBV3-1 (or the pseudogene TRBV3-2), the J call TRBJ2-2; no firm D call. The CDR3 spans 16 residues. V was shortened by 6 bases and J by 4 bases, with 18 bases between the two germline ends. Per the germline V gene, CDR1 is LGHDT and CDR2 is YNNKEL (reference sequence). In nucleotides, the CDR3 is TGTGCCAGCAGTTCCAATGGAGCTACCCCCACCGGGGAGCTGTTTTTT. Translation: CASSSNGATPTGELFF.

The V and J genes are TRBV24-1 and TRBJ2-3, with no clear D. V gave up 3 bases and J gave up 4 bases, with 10 bases separating them. Germline V gives CDR1 KGHDR, CDR2 SFDVKD. This CDR3 is built from 14 residues. CDR3 protein: CATSDSRGADTQYF. CDR3 in DNA: TGTGCCACCAGTGATAGCAGAGGAGCAGATACGCAGTATTTT.

The V call is TRBV28, the J call TRBJ2-3, with a tentative D call TRBD2 (6 bases). The CDR3 has 14 residues. CDR1 MDHEN and CDR2 SYDVKM come from the germline V gene. V dropped 3 bases and J dropped 2 bases, with 9 bases sitting between them. The CDR3 loop reads CASSFRDFTDTQYF. The CDR3, as DNA: TGTGCCAGCAGTTTCCGGGACTTCACAGATACGCAGTATTTT.

This chain links TRBV10-3 with TRBJ1-4, with 7 bases identical to TRBD1. V was clipped by 0 bases and J by 0 bases; unmatched bases: 13. Germline CDR1 ENHRY, CDR2 SYGVKD. The CDR3 length is 20 residues. The CDR3 nucleotides read TGTGCCATCAGTGAGTCAAGGGGGCGCAGTAATTACACAACTAATGAAAAACTGTTTTTT. Residues: CAISESRGRSNYTTNEKLFF.

This chain uses TRBV6-4 with TRBJ2-3, with TRBD1 matching 8 bases. CDR1 and CDR2 (germline): MRHNA, SNTAGT. The CDR3 has 15 amino acids. With 3 bases clipped from V and 2 bases from J, the junction kept 4 bases outside the gene matches. The chain's CDR3 is CASSEGQATTDTQYF. Here the CDR3 DNA reads TGTGCCAGCAGTGAGGGACAGGCCACCACAGATACGCAGTATTTT.

The chain recombines TRBV11-2 with TRBJ2-2; possible D gene TRBD1, 5 bases. The CDR3 runs to 15 residues. CDR1 is SGHAT, CDR2 FQNNGV, per germline. V dropped 5 bases and J dropped 7 bases, with 17 bases sitting between them. As DNA, the CDR3 is TGTGCCAGCAGCCCCTCCCCAGGGCCGGACGGGGAGCTGTTTTTT. This encodes CASSPSPGPDGELFF.

The genes are TRBV13 and TRBJ2-7; no definite D call. This CDR3 is 12 amino acids long. Germline-derived CDR1 and CDR2 are PRHDT and FYEKMQ (reference sequence). V shed 6 bases and J shed 0 bases, with 6 bases lying between them. The CDR3 DNA reads TGTGCCAGCAGGCATAGCTCCTACGAGCAGTACTTC. Translated, it gives CASRHSSYEQYF.

This chain connects TRBV5-1 to TRBJ2-7; D possibly corresponds to TRBD1 (5 bases). CDR1 is SGHRS and CDR2 is YFSETQ in the germline V gene. This CDR3 region has 15 residues. Trimming took 0 bases from V and 5 from J, leaving 15 bases between them. The CDR3 DNA sequence: TGCGCCAGCAGCTTGGGGACAACATCTCCCCACGAGCAGTACTTC. Amino acid sequence: CASSLGTTSPHEQYF.

The rearrangement uses TRBV5-6 and TRBJ1-2, with 8 bases lining up with TRBD1. The ends lost 4 bases at V and 5 bases at J; junction bases unmatched: 13. The germline V gene encodes CDR1 SGHDT and CDR2 YYEEEE. This CDR3 has 16 residues. The CDR3 DNA reads TGTGCCAGCAGCCTAGGGACAGGAGCCCGTATTTATGGCTACACCTTC. Protein product: CASSLGTGARIYGYTF.

The chain carries TRBV12-3 or TRBV12-4 and TRBJ2-5, with 8 bases lining up with TRBD2. Germline trimming cut 4 bases from V and 4 bases from J; bases unmatched to any gene: 2. CDR3 length equals 13 residues. The chain's CDR3 is CASSSGLVETQYF. In nucleotides, the CDR3 is TGTGCCAGCAGTTCGGGACTAGTAGAGACCCAGTACTTC.

This chain joins TRBV11-3 and TRBJ2-2, with 7 nucleotides matching TRBD1. This CDR3 has 15 residues. Germline assignment: CDR1 SGHNT and CDR2 YENEEA. V lost 5 bases, J lost 3 bases, and 6 bases stayed unmatched. The CDR3 DNA follows: TGTGCCAGCAGCAGAGACAGGGCGGACACCGGGGAGCTGTTTTTT. It encodes CASSRDRADTGELFF.

The V call is TRBV12-3 or TRBV12-4, the J call TRBJ2-7, with a weak D call TRBD2 (5 bases). Trimming took 3 bases from V and 6 from J, leaving 6 bases between them. The CDR3 sequence is 11 residues long. CDR3 amino acids: CASSFGVEQYF. The CDR3 DNA sequence: TGTGCCAGCAGTTTCGGGGTCGAGCAGTACTTC.

The chain is built from TRBV11-3 and TRBJ1-1; a possible D gene is TRBD1 (5 bases). The V gene lost 5 bases and the J gene lost 1 base, with 8 bases spanning the gap. Per germline, CDR1 SGHNT and CDR2 YENEEA. The CDR3 extends over 13 amino acids. The CDR3 here is CASSSTGNTEAFF. For the CDR3, the DNA is TGTGCCAGCAGCAGCACAGGGAACACTGAAGCTTTCTTT. Based on the CDR3 plus reference TRBV11-3 and TRBJ1-1, the full variable domain is EAGVVQSPRYKIIEKKQPVAFWCNPISGHNTLYWYLQNLGQGPELLIRYENEEAVDDSQLPKDRFSAERLKGVDSTLKIQPAELGDSAVYLCASSSTGNTEAFFGQGTRLTVV.